This T cell receptor (beta chain) was sequenced in a study of read filtering for tumor transcriptome and immune sequencing. Study-wide context: Patients were 17 male and some 13 female, mean age 65.9 years, range about 45 to 85. R-ISS stage counts were eight or nine for I, roughly 15 for II, about 7 for III.

Notes on the study in general: This fraction held mixed bone marrow immune cells after CD138-negative sorting.

CDR3 length: 14 amino acids. The V and J ends lost 2 bases and 1 base, in that order; junction bases with no gene match: 0. The V gene's germline CDR1 is DFQATT and CDR2 SNEGSKA (reference sequence). From about 400 ng of RNA, a library with molecular barcoded alpha/delta and beta/gamma adaptors was made. TCRdb called the reads again in MiXCR, with one record for every CDR3 protein. This sample yields about 39,000 distinct CDR3 sequences, of which around an eighth are seen a single time; 6.5% to 8.5% belongs to the top ten. This clonotype has ten or more counts. Its antigen is not identified. The sequencing input was a population of CD138-negative cells sorted from bone marrow. The clonotype was recovered from a donor at least 40 years old with multiple myeloma. This rearrangement joins TRBV20-1 to TRBJ2-3; TRBD2 aligns across 10 bases. The CDR3 coding sequence is TGCAGTGCTAGACTAGCGGGGGGCACAGATACGCAGTATTTT. Protein product: CSARLAGGTDTQYF.